The following is a T cell receptor beta chain sequence with its context. Its antigen is still unknown. Sequencing used immunoSEQ multiplex PCR; TCRdb keeps in-frame clones, though not all of them. The repertoire holds roughly 200,000 clones, with roughly 90% as singletons. The data were taken from a study of T cell responses to AZD1222 COVID-19 vaccine. Findings of the study overall: Sampled repertoires all dated from after the peak T cell response. Among spike-specific TCRs, nearly half reportedly target unmutated variant regions.

The receptor's source is an adult who received the AZD1222 COVID-19 vaccine. The sample in question was peripheral blood, obtained 28 days after the second AZD1222 dose.

Here the CDR3 reads CASRGTMNTEAFF. In DNA form, the CDR3 reads TGCGCCAGCAGGGGGACCATGAACACTGAAGCTTTCTTT. The gene calls are TRBV5-1 and TRBJ1-1; D perhaps matches TRBD1 (5 bases). V lost 5 bases to trimming and J lost 0 bases, with 8 bases between them. Germline CDR1 and CDR2: SGHRS and YFSETQ. The CDR3 is 13 amino acids.